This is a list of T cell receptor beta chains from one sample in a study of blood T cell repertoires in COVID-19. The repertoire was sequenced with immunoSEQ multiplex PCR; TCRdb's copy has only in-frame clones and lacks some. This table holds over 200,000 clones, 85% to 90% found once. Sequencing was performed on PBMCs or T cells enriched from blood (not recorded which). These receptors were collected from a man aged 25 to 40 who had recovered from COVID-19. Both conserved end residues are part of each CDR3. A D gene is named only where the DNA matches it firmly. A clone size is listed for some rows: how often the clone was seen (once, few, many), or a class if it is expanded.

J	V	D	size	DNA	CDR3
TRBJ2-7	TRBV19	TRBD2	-	TGTGCCAGTAGCCCCTCTAGCGGGGGGTCCTACGAGCAGTACTTC	CASSPSSGGSYEQYF
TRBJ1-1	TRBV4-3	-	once	TGCGCCAGCAGCCAAGATTACAGCATGAACACTGAAGCTTTCTTT	CASSQDYSMNTEAFF
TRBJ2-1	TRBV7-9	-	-	TGTGCCAGCAGCGTCGGACTTAACAATGAGCAGTTCTTC	CASSVGLNNEQFF
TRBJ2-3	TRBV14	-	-	TGTGCCAGCAGCCAAGATCTTCAGCGGGTCACAGATACGCAGTATTTT	CASSQDLQRVTDTQYF
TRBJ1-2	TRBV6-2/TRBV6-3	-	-	TGTGCCAGCAGTTACTCGGAGGTCACAGGGCGTTCCTATGGCTACACCTTC	CASSYSEVTGRSYGYTF
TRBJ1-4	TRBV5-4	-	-	TGTGCCAGCAGCTCGGCGGGGGAAAAACTGTTTTTT	CASSSAGEKLFF
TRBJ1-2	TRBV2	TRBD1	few	TGTGCCAGCAGTGGACAGGGGGGCTATGGCTACACCTTC	CASSGQGGYGYTF
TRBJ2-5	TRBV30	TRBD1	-	TGTGCCTGGAGGGAGACAGGGAACCAAGAGACCCAGTACTTC	CAWRETGNQETQYF
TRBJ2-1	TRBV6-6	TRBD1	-	TGTGCCAGCAGTCGACGACAGGGGTGGGATACAATGAGTTCTGGGGTGGGATACAATGAGCAGTTCTTC	CASSRRQGWDTMSSGVGYNEQFF
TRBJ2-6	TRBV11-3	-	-	TGTGCCAGCAGCTTGACTAGTGCTGGGGCCAACGTCCTGACTTTC	CASSLTSAGANVLTF
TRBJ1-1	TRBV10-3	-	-	TGTGCCATCAGTCGAGGGAACACTGAAGCTTTCTTT	CAISRGNTEAFF
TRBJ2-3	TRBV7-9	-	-	TGTGCCAGCAGCCCCCAGAGGGAAGACACGCAGTATTTT	CASSPQREDTQYF
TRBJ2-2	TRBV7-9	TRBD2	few	TGTGCCAGCAGCTGGGGACTAGCGATCACCGGGGAGCTGTTTTTT	CASSWGLAITGELFF
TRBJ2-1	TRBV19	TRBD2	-	TGTGCCAGTAGTATTCCCCCTCTAGCGGGAGGGTCCTACAATGAGCAGTTCTTC	CASSIPPLAGGSYNEQFF
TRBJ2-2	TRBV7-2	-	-	TGTGCCAGCAGCTTATATTATACCGGGGAGCTGTTTTTT	CASSLYYTGELFF
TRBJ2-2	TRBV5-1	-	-	TGCGCCAGCCGGGGAGGGGGAATGGACACCGGGGAGCTGTTTTTT	CASRGGGMDTGELFF
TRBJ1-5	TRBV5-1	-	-	TGCGCCAGCAGCTTGGGGGAGACGGTAAATCAGCCCCAGCATTTT	CASSLGETVNQPQHF
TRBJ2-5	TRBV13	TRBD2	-	TGTGCCAGCAGCCCGTGGACTAGGGAAGAGACCCAGTACTTC	CASSPWTREETQYF
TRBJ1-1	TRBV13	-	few	TGTGCCAGCAGCTACAGACAGGCTAGAGCTGAGTCTGAAGCTTTCTTT	CASSYRQARAESEAFF
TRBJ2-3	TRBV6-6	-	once	TGTGCCAGCAGTTACTCGGCAGGCTTCCCAGATACGCAGTATTTT	CASSYSAGFPDTQYF
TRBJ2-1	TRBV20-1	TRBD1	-	TGCAGTGCTAGTTGGGACAGGGGAAACAATGAGCAGTTCTTC	CSASWDRGNNEQFF
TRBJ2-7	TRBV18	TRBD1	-	TGTGCCAGCTCACCACCGAGACAGGGTACTCGCGAGCAGTACTTC	CASSPPRQGTREQYF
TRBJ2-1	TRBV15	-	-	TGTGCCACCAGCAGAGATCTGAGTCTAGCGACTCAGTTCTTC	CATSRDLSLATQFF
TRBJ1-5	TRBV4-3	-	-	TGCGCCAGCAGCGCCTCCAGAGGTAGCAATCAGCCCCAGCATTTT	CASSASRGSNQPQHF
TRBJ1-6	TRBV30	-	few	TGTGCCTGGAGTGAGGCCCGGGATTCACCCCTCCACTTT	CAWSEARDSPLHF
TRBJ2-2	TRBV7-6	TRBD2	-	TGTGCCAGCAGCTTAGTTCTCGCGGGAGTAGGTACCGGGGAGCTGTTTTTT	CASSLVLAGVGTGELFF
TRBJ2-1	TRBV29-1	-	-	TGCAGCGTTGAAGATCCAGGGGTCTCCAACAATGAGCAGTTCTTC	CSVEDPGVSNNEQFF
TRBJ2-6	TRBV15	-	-	TGTGCCACCAGCAGAGATCCCTTGCAGACAACTGGGGCCAACGTCCTGACTTTC	CATSRDPLQTTGANVLTF